Below, one TCR beta chain is given with its context. The antigen remains unidentified. TCRdb reanalysed the 5' RACE reads using MiXCR and keeps one entry per CDR3 protein. The sample holds 340,000 or so distinct CDR3 sequences, over 10% seen once. These data are taken from a study of T-cell memory formation after mild COVID-19. At the level of the study: TCR clusters largely stayed donor specific. Study conclusions and caveats: Clones which contracted sat mainly in CM and EM if CD4+, and in EMRA if CD8+. A second wave of clones peaked on day 37, and their SARS-CoV-2 specificity went unconfirmed.

This receptor was identified in a man in his late teens or twenties who had mild COVID-19 (a few samples of this study predate the infection). Cell type and time point are not known. The sample consisted of PBMCs or a T cell subset sorted from them (not recorded which).

The CDR3 loop is CASSLPGVRGYEQYV. The CDR3, as DNA: TGTGCCAGCAGCTTACCTGGGGTTCGGGGCTACGAGCAGTACGTC. V gene TRBV7-2 combines with J gene TRBJ2-7; the D gene is possibly TRBD2 (5 bases). V lost 2 bases to trimming and J lost 3 bases, with 14 bases between them. The germline gives CDR1 SGHTA, CDR2 FQGNSA. CDR3 size: 15 residues.